This T cell receptor beta chain is drawn from a study of blood T cell repertoires in COVID-19. Only in-frame clones appear in the TCRdb table, and some are missing; sequencing was by immunoSEQ multiplex PCR. The sample holds fewer than 400,000 clones; about 85% are singletons and the top ten take 1.9%. Sequenced sample: PBMCs or T cells enriched from blood (not recorded which). This clonotype was sampled from a woman aged 25 to 39 who had been exposed to COVID-19.

The CDR3 DNA reads as TGTGCCAGTAGGACCGACAGGGGCGGAGGCAATCAGCCCCAGCATTTT. Translation: CASRTDRGGGNQPQHF. The V gene is TRBV19, the J gene TRBJ1-5, with 8 bases aligning to TRBD1. The germline V gene encodes CDR1 LNHDA and CDR2 SQIVND (reference sequence). With V trimmed by 6 bases and J by 2 bases, 9 bases remained unmatched. There are 16 residues in the CDR3. The complete variable domain, with remaining parts taken from reference TRBV19 and TRBJ1-5, reads DGGITQSPKYLFRKEGQNVTLSCEQNLNHDAMYWYRQDPGQGLRLIYYSQIVNDFQKGDIAEGYSVSREKKESFPLTVTSAQKNPTAFYLCASRTDRGGGNQPQHFGDGTRLSIL.